The clone carrying this TCR beta chain has ten or more counts. Its matching antigen is unknown. The data stem from a study of neurological immune-mediated disorders. Study results and limitations: The greatest degree of TCR clonal expansion was observed in HTLV-1-associated myelopathy, with the lowest in multiple sclerosis, below that of healthy controls. CDR3 amino acid sequences of expanded clones were not shared across subjects, a result suggesting private repertoires in all groups.

Trimming took 6 bases from V and 2 from J; bases not matched to a gene: 12. The CDR3 consists of 17 residues. CDR1 and CDR2 (germline): SEHNR, FQNEAQ (reference sequence). Synthesis of cDNA was performed by 5'RACE using 10-nucleotide random UMIs. A single record per CDR3 protein comes from TCRdb applying MiXCR to the 5' RACE reads. This sample has 30,000 or so distinct CDR3 sequences, with roughly an eighth found just once. The material sequenced was PBMCs. This sequence originates from a man aged 55-75 years in good health. This sequence joins TRBV7-9 and TRBJ2-3; 9 bases are a match to TRBD2. The CDR3 here is CASRSRSSGINTDTQYF. The CDR3 DNA reads as TGTGCCAGCAGATCCCGCTCTAGCGGGATTAACACAGATACGCAGTATTTT. Based on the CDR3 plus reference TRBV7-9 and TRBJ2-3, the full variable domain is DTGVSQNPRHKITKRGQNVTFRCDPISEHNRLYWYRQTLGQGPEFLTYFQNEAQLEKSRLLSDRFSAERPKGSFSTLEIQRTEQGDSAMYLCASRSRSSGINTDTQYFGPGTRLTVL.